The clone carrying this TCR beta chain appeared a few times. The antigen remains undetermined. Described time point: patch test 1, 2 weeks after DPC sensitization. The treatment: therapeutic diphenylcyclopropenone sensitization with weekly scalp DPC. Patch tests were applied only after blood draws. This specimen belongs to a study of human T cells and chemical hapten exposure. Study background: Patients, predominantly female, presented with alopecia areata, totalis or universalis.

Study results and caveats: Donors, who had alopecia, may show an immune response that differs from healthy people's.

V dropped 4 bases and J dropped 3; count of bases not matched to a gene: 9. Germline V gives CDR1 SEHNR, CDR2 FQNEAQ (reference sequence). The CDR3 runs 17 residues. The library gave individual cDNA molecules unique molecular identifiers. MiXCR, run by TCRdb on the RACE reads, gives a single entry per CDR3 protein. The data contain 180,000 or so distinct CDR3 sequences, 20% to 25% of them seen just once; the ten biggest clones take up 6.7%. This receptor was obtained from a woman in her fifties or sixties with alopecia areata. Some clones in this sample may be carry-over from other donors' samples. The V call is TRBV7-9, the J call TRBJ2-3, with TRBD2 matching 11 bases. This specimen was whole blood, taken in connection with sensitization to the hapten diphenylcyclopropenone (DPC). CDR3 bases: TGTGCCAGCAGCTACGCGACCCTAGCGGGAGGAACAGATACGCAGTATTTT. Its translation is CASSYATLAGGTDTQYF. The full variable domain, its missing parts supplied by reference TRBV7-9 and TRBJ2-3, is DTGVSQNPRHKITKRGQNVTFRCDPISEHNRLYWYRQTLGQGPEFLTYFQNEAQLEKSRLLSDRFSAERPKGSFSTLEIQRTEQGDSAMYLCASSYATLAGGTDTQYFGPGTRLTVL.